A selection of T cell receptor beta chains follows, all from one sample in a study of Tregs in tolerant kidney transplant recipients. Sequencing was performed with immunoSEQ multiplex PCR; in TCRdb, only in-frame clones are kept and a portion is missing. The sample lists about 64,000 clones; roughly 98% were seen once. This specimen consisted of Tregs from blood, obtained before the transplant. The receptors shown here come from a human donor who received a combined kidney and bone marrow transplant. The CDR3 runs from the conserved cysteine through the conserved F or W. Fields, in order: clone size, D gene, J gene, CDR3 length, V gene, CDR3 protein, CDR3 DNA. The D gene is left open where the match is weak. Clone size is shown for a subset of rows, as once, few, many or a class of expanded clone.

.	TRBD1	TRBJ1-4	19	TRBV4-2	CASSQNYRDRGRTNEKLFF	TGTGCCAGCAGCCAGAATTACCGGGACAGGGGAAGGACTAATGAAAAACTGTTTTTT
.	TRBD2	TRBJ2-7	15	TRBV30	CAWSATSGRGYEQYF	TGTGCCTGGAGTGCGACTAGCGGGAGGGGCTACGAGCAGTACTTC
.	.	TRBJ1-2	12	TRBV5-1	CASSSPPGGYTF	TGCGCCAGCAGCTCTCCCCCGGGGGGCTACACCTTC
.	.	TRBJ1-4	14	TRBV30	CALQLRIGGEKLFF	TGTGCCTTACAATTGCGGATCGGAGGTGAAAAACTGTTTTTT
.	.	TRBJ1-1	15	TRBV5-1	CASSLVWTTNTEAFF	TGCGCCAGCAGCTTGGTCTGGACAACTAACACTGAAGCTTTCTTT
.	.	TRBJ1-1	15	TRBV6-1	CASSGLTEIYTEAFF	TGTGCCAGCAGTGGACTGACCGAGATCTACACTGAAGCTTTCTTT
.	.	TRBJ2-7	13	TRBV6-5	CASSKDGGLEQYF	TGTGCCAGCAGTAAGGACGGAGGTTTAGAGCAGTACTTC
.	.	TRBJ1-1	15	TRBV10-3	CAISESGGLTTEAFF	TGTGCCATCAGTGAGTCGGGAGGTTTAACAACTGAAGCTTTCTTT
once	TRBD2	TRBJ2-1	15	TRBV15	CATSRKLAGDNEQFF	TGTGCCACCAGCAGGAAACTAGCGGGAGACAATGAGCAGTTCTTC
.	TRBD2	TRBJ2-2	16	TRBV9	CASTPRGGANTGELFF	TGTGCCAGCACCCCTCGTGGGGGGGCGAACACCGGGGAGCTGTTTTTT
.	TRBD1	TRBJ2-1	15	TRBV27	CASRQGASSYNEQFF	TGTGCCAGCAGACAGGGGGCTTCCTCCTACAATGAGCAGTTCTTC
.	TRBD2	TRBJ2-3	15	TRBV29-1	CSVVRGGGATDTQYF	TGCAGCGTTGTAAGGGGCGGGGGGGCTACAGATACGCAGTATTTT
.	.	TRBJ1-1	13	TRBV7-3	CASSLWGGTEAFF	TGTGCCAGCAGCTTATGGGGGGGCACTGAAGCTTTCTTT
.	.	TRBJ1-2	15	TRBV18	CASSPTYDRNYGYTF	TGTGCCAGCTCACCAACATACGACAGGAACTATGGCTACACCTTC
.	TRBD1	TRBJ2-5	13	TRBV5-1	CASSWGQSETQYF	TGCGCCAGCAGCTGGGGACAGTCAGAGACCCAGTACTTC
.	TRBD1	TRBJ1-2	12	TRBV19	CASRDRDYGYTF	TGTGCCAGTAGGGACAGGGACTATGGCTACACCTTC
.	.	TRBJ2-1	13	TRBV7-9	CASSGSAYNEQFF	TGTGCCAGCTCTGGGAGTGCCTACAATGAGCAGTTCTTC
once	TRBD1	TRBJ1-5	16	TRBV18	CASSPSTGATNQPQHF	TGTGCCAGCTCACCCTCGACAGGGGCTACCAATCAGCCCCAGCATTTT
once	.	TRBJ2-7	11	TRBV12-5	CASGFSYEQYF	TGTGCTAGTGGTTTCTCTTACGAGCAGTACTTC
.	TRBD2	TRBJ2-7	15	TRBV4-2	CASSQGGGRTYEQYF	TGTGCCAGCAGCCAAGGGGGAGGGAGGACCTACGAGCAGTACTTC
.	.	TRBJ2-7	15	TRBV5-1	CASSPHAGLSGEQYF	TGCGCCAGCAGCCCTCACGCGGGATTGAGCGGGGAGCAGTACTTC
.	TRBD2	TRBJ2-5	13	TRBV2	CASSGTSFETQYF	TGTGCCAGCAGCGGGACTAGCTTTGAGACCCAGTACTTC
.	TRBD2	TRBJ2-1	14	TRBV9	CASSAASGRNEQFF	TGTGCCAGCAGCGCAGCTAGCGGGAGGAATGAGCAGTTCTTC